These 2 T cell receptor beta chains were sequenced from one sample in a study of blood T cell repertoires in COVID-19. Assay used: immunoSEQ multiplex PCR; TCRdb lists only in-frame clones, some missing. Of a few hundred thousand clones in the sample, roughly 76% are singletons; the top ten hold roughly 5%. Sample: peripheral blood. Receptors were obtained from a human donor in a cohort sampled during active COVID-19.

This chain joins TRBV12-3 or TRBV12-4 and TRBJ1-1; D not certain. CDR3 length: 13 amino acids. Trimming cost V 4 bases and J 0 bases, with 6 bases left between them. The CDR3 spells CASSYSLNTEAFF. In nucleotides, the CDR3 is TGTGCCAGCAGTTACAGCCTGAACACTGAAGCTTTCTTT.

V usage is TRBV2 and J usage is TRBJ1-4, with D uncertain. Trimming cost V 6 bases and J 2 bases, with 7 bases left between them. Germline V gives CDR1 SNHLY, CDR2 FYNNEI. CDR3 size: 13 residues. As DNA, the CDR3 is TGTGCCAGCAGCGCGTGGACTAATGAAAAACTGTTTTTT. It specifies CASSAWTNEKLFF.